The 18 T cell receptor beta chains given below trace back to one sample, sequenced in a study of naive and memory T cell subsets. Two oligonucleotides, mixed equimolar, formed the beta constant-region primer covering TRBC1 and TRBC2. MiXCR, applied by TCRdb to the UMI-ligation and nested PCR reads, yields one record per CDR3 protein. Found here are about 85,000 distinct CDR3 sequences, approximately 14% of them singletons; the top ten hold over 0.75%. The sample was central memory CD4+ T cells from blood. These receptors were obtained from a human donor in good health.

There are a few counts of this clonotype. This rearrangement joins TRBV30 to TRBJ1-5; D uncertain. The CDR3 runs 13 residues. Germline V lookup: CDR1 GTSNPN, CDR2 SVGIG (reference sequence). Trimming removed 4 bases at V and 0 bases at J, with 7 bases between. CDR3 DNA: TGTGCCTGGAACATCGATAGCAATCAGCCCCAGCATTTT. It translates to CAWNIDSNQPQHF.

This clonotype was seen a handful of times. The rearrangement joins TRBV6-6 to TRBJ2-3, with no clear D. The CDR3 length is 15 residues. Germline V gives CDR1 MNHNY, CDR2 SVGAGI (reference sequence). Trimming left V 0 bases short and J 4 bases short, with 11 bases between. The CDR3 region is CASSYSSGRSDTQYF. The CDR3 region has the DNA TGTGCCAGCAGTTACTCGTCGGGTAGATCAGATACGCAGTATTTT.

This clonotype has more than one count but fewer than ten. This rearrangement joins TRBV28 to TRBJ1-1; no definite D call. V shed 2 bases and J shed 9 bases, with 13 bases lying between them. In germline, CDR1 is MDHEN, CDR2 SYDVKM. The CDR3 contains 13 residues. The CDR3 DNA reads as TGTGCCAGCAGTTTAAGGGATTTAATTAAAGCTTTCTTT. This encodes CASSLRDLIKAFF. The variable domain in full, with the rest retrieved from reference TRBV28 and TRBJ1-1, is DVKVTQSSRYLVKRTGEKVFLECVQDMDHENMFWYRQDPGLGLRLIYFSYDVKMKEKGDIPEGYSVSREKKERFSLILESASTNQTSMYLCASSLRDLIKAFFGQGTRLTVV.

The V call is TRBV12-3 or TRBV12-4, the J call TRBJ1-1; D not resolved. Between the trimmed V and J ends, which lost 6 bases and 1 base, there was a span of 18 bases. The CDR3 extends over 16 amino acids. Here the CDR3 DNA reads TGTGCCAGCAGCCGATCTCAAAGGTGGCAGAACACTGAAGCTTTCTTT. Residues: CASSRSQRWQNTEAFF.

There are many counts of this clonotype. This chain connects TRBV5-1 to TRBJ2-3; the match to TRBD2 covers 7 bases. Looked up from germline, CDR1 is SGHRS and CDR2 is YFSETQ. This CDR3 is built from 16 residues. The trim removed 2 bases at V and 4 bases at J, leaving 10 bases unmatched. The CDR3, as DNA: TGCGCCAGCAGCTTCTTATCGGGAGGTCGGGCAGATACGCAGTATTTT. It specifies CASSFLSGGRADTQYF.

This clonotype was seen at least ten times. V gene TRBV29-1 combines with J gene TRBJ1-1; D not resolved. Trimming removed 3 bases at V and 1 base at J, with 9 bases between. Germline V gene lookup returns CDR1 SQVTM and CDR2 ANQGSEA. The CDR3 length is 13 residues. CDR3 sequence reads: CSVETGQNTEAFF. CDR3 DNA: TGCAGCGTTGAGACTGGCCAGAACACTGAAGCTTTCTTT.

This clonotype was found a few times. CDR3 nucleotide sequence: TGTGCCAGCAGTGAAGGGGGGGAGGGTCACTCGCAGTTCTTC. Amino acid sequence: CASSEGGEGHSQFF. This chain connects TRBV2 to TRBJ2-1; the match to TRBD2 covers 7 bases. CDR1 and CDR2 (germline): SNHLY, FYNNEI. V trimming: 1 base; J trimming: 12 bases; junction bases outside the gene matches: 9. The length of the CDR3 is 14 residues.

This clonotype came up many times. The CDR3 sequence: CAISAMGTGEEPQHF. The CDR3 region has the DNA TGTGCCATCAGTGCAATGGGGACAGGGGAGGAGCCCCAGCATTTT. The chain is built from TRBV10-3 and TRBJ1-5; 10 nucleotides align to TRBD1. V trimming: 4 bases; J trimming: 8 bases; junction bases outside the gene matches: 8. The germline CDR1 and CDR2 sequences are ENHRY and SYGVKD. CDR3 length equals 15 residues.

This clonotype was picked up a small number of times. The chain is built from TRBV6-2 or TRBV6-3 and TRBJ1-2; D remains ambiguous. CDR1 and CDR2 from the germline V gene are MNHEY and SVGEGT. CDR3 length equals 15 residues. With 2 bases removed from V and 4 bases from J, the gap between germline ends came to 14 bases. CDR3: CASSYPPTGIYGYTF. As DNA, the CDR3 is TGTGCCAGCAGTTACCCCCCGACCGGAATCTATGGCTACACCTTC.

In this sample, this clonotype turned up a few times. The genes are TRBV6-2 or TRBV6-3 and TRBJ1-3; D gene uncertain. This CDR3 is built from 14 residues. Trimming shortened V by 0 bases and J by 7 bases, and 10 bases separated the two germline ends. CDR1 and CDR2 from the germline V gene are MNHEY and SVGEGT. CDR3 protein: CASSYSWALNTIYF. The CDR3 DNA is TGTGCCAGCAGTTACTCCTGGGCGCTCAACACCATATATTTT.

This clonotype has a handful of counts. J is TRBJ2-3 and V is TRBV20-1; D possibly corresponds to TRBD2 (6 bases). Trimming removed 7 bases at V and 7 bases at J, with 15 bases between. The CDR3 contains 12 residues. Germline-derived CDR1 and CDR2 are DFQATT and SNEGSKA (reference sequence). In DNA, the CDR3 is TGCAGTGTGAGAGGCGCGGGAAATACGCAGTATTTT. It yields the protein CSVRGAGNTQYF.

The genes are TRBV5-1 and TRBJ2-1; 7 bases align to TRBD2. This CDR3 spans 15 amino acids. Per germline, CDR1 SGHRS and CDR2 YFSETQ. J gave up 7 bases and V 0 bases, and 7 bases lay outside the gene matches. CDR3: CASSLGSSGLNEQFF. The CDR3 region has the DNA TGCGCCAGCAGCTTGGGGTCTAGCGGATTAAATGAGCAGTTCTTC. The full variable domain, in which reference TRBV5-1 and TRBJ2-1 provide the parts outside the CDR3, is KAGVTQTPRYLIKTRGQQVTLSCSPISGHRSVSWYQQTPGQGLQFLFEYFSETQRNKGNFPGRFSGRQFSNSRSEMNVSTLELGDSALYLCASSLGSSGLNEQFFGPGTRLTVL.

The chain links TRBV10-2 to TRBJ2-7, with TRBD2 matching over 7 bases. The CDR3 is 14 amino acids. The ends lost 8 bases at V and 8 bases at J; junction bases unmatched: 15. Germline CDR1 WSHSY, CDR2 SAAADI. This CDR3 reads CASRRTSDYYKQYF. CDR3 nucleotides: TGCGCCAGCCGCCGTACTAGCGATTATTACAAGCAGTACTTC.

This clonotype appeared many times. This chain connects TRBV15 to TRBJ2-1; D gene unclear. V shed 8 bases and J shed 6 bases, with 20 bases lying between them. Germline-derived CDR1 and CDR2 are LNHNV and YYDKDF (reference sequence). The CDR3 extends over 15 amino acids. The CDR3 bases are TGTGCCACCGCGTTTGGCGGACCCACCTTCAATGAGCAGTTCTTC. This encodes CATAFGGPTFNEQFF.

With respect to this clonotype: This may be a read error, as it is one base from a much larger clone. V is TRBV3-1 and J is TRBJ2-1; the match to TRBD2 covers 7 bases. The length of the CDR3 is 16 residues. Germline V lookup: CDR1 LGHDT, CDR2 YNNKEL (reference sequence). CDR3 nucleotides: TGTGCCAGCAGCCAAGAGTGGGCTAGCGGTAACAATGATCAGTTCTTC. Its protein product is CASSQEWASGNNDQFF.

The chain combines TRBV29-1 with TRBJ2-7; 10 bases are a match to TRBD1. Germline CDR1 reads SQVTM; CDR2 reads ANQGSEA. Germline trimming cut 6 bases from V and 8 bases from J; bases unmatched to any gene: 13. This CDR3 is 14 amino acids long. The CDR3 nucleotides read TGCAGCGTGAGCAAAGGGACAGGGGAGGGAAAGCAGTACTTC. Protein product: CSVSKGTGEGKQYF.

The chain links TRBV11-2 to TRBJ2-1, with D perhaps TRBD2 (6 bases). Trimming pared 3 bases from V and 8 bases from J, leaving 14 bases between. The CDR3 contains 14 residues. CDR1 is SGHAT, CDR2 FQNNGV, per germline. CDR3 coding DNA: TGTGCCAGCAGCTTGCGCGGAGGGCTGGATGAGCAGTTCTTC. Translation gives CASSLRGGLDEQFF. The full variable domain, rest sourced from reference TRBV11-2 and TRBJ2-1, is EAGVAQSPRYKIIEKRQSVAFWCNPISGHATLYWYQQILGQGPKLLIQFQNNGVVDDSQLPKDRFSAERLKGVDSTLKIQPAKLEDSAVYLCASSLRGGLDEQFFGPGTRLTVL.

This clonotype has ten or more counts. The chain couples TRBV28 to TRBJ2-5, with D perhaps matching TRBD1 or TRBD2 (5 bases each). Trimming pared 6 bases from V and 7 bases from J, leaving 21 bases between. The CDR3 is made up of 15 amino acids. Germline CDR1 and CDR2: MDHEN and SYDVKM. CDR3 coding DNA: TGTGCCAGCAGCAGCCCCACAGGACCTGGGGGGACCCAGTACTTC. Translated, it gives CASSSPTGPGGTQYF. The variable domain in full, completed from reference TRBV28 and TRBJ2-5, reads DVKVTQSSRYLVKRTGEKVFLECVQDMDHENMFWYRQDPGLGLRLIYFSYDVKMKEKGDIPEGYSVSREKKERFSLILESASTNQTSMYLCASSSPTGPGGTQYFGPGTRLLVL.